Below, 6 T cell receptor beta chains from the same sample are listed, as sequenced in a study of T cells in narcolepsy. Clones were read by immunoSEQ multiplex PCR, and TCRdb kept only the in-frame ones, dropping some. The sample lists tens of thousands of clones; 84% were seen once. Sequenced input: CD45RA- memory CD4+ T cells from PBMCs. The receptor source for this set is a human donor with narcolepsy.

This clone was detected only a few times. The chain carries TRBV14 and TRBJ1-2, with D perhaps matching TRBD1 (5 bases). V was pared by 4 bases and J by 8 bases, with 14 bases between. The CDR3 totals 13 residues. Germline V lookup: CDR1 SGHDN, CDR2 FVKESK. The CDR3 DNA follows: TGTGCCAGCAGCCGGGCGGGGCTCGGGGGCTACACCTTC. It is translated as CASSRAGLGGYTF.

J is TRBJ1-2 and V is TRBV9, with a tentative D call TRBD1 (5 bases). From germline, CDR1 is SGDLS and CDR2 YYNGEE. CDR3 length: 13 residues. V was pared by 3 bases and J by 7 bases, with 13 bases between. CDR3 sequence (DNA): TGTGCCAGCAGCGGCTGGGGGGGAGGTGGCTACACCTTC. Translating gives CASSGWGGGGYTF. The complete variable domain, with remaining parts taken from reference TRBV9 and TRBJ1-2, reads DSGVTQTPKHLITATGQRVTLRCSPRSGDLSVYWYQQSLDQGLQFLIQYYNGEERAKGNILERFSAQQFPDLHSELNLSSLELGDSALYFCASSGWGGGGYTFGSGTRLTVV.

The chain uses TRBV28 and TRBJ1-4; no clear D. The germline V gene encodes CDR1 MDHEN and CDR2 SYDVKM. This CDR3 is 13 amino acids long. V was trimmed by 2 bases and J by 5 bases, leaving 6 bases between them. CDR3 sequence: CASSLRVNEKLFF. The DNA of the CDR3 is TGTGCCAGCAGTTTACGAGTGAATGAAAAACTGTTTTTT.

The chain links TRBV10-3 to TRBJ2-2; 9 bases match TRBD2. V was clipped by 3 bases and J by 3 bases; unmatched bases: 2. Germline V lookup: CDR1 ENHRY, CDR2 SYGVKD. The CDR3 is made up of 15 amino acids. The CDR3 loop is CAISDIAGDTGELFF. The CDR3 DNA reads as TGTGCCATCAGTGATATAGCGGGGGACACCGGGGAGCTGTTTTTT.

The V and J genes are TRBV18 and TRBJ1-1; unclear D gene. V was pared by 2 bases and J by 1 base, with 11 bases between. CDR3 length: 15 amino acids. CDR1 is KGHSH, CDR2 LQKENI, per germline. The CDR3 here is CASSPIPEKNTEAFF. CDR3 coding DNA: TGTGCCAGCTCACCAATCCCCGAGAAGAACACTGAAGCTTTCTTT.

The chain joins TRBV10-3 to TRBJ1-2; D remains unclear. V shed 5 bases and J shed 6 bases, with 19 bases lying between them. This CDR3 spans 15 amino acids. The germline CDR1 and CDR2 sequences are ENHRY and SYGVKD. The CDR3 protein is CAISSDSRLGNGYTF. CDR3 in DNA: TGTGCCATCAGTTCGGACTCACGCCTTGGGAATGGCTACACCTTC.